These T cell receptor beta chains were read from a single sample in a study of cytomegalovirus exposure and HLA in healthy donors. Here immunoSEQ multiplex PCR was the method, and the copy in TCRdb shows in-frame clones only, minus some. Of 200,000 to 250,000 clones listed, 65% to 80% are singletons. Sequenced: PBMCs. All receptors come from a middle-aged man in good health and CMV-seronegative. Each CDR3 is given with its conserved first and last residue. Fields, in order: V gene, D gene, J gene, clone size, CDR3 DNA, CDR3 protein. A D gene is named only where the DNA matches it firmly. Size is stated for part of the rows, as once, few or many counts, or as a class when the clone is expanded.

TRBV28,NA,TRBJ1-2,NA,TGTGCCAGCAAATACAGGGTGCAAAGTTATGGCTACACCTTC,CASKYRVQSYGYTF
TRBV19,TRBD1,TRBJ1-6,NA,TGTGCCACGCGGACAGGGGGATTACACTATAATTCACCCCTCCACTTT,CATRTGGLHYNSPLHF
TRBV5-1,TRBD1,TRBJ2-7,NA,TGCGCCAGCAGCGGGGGACAGTTCGAGCAGTACTTC,CASSGGQFEQYF
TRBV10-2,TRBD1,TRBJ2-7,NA,TGCGCCAGCAGCCGACAGGGGGCGAACGAGCAGTACTTC,CASSRQGANEQYF
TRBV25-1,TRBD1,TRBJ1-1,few,TGTGCCAGCAGTGGGACAGGGCCTGACACTGAAGCTTTCTTT,CASSGTGPDTEAFF
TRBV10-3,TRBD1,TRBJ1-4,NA,TGTGCCACCAAGACAGGGGGCGGAGAAGAAAAACTGTTTTTT,CATKTGGGEEKLFF
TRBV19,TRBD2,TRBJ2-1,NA,TGTGCCAGTAGTATCCAACTAGCGGGGAACAATGAGCAGTTCTTC,CASSIQLAGNNEQFF
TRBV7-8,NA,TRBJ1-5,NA,TGTGCCAGCAGCTTAGACAGAGCTAATCAGCCCCAGCATTTT,CASSLDRANQPQHF
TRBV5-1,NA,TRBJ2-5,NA,TGCGCCAGCAGCCTAAATACAGGGACCCAGTACTTC,CASSLNTGTQYF
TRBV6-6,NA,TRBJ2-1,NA,TGTGCCAGCAGTTACGGGCCCTACAATGAGCAGTTCTTC,CASSYGPYNEQFF
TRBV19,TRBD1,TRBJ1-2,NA,TGTGCCAGTGATAACAGGGGGAACTATGGCTACACCTTC,CASDNRGNYGYTF
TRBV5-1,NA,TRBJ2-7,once,TGCGCCAGCAGCTTGCCGTCAGGGTCCTACGAGCAGTACTTC,CASSLPSGSYEQYF
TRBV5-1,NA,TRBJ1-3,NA,TGCGCCAGCAGCTTGGCCAGTACAGGTCCCTCTGGAAACACCATATATTTT,CASSLASTGPSGNTIYF
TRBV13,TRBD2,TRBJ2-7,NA,TGTGCCAGCAGCCCAACTAGCGGGGGGTTTACCTACGAGCAGTACTTC,CASSPTSGGFTYEQYF
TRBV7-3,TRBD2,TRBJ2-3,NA,TGTGCCAGCAGCCCGCAGAGCGGGGGGGCCTGGGGGACGCAGTATTTT,CASSPQSGGAWGTQYF
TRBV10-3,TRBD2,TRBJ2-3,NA,TGTGCCATCAGTGGGGGACTAGCGGGAGGGACAGATACGCAGTATTTT,CAISGGLAGGTDTQYF
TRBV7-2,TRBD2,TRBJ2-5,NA,TGTGCCAGCAGCTTAGAAGCGGGAGAATGGGAGACCCAGTACTTC,CASSLEAGEWETQYF
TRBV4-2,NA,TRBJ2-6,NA,TGTGCCAGCAGCCAAGAAACGAGAGTTTACTCTGGGGCCAACGTCCTGACTTTC,CASSQETRVYSGANVLTF
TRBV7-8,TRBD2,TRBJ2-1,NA,TGTGCCAGCAGCTTACTAGCGGGGAATTCCTACAATGAGCAGTTCTTC,CASSLLAGNSYNEQFF
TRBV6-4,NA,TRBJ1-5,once,TGTGCCAGCAGTGAAAAAGACAGTTCCCCCCAGCATTTT,CASSEKDSSPQHF
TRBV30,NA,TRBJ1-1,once,TGTGCCTGGATGAGAGACAGGAGCACTGAAGCTTTCTTT,CAWMRDRSTEAFF
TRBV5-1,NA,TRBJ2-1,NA,TGCGCCAGCAGCTTGAGGGGCCTGGAGAATGAGCAGTTCTTC,CASSLRGLENEQFF
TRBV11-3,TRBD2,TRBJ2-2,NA,TGTGCCAGCAGCTCGGGACTAGCGGGGAGAACCGGGGAGCTGTTTTTT,CASSSGLAGRTGELFF
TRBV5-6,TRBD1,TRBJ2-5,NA,TGTGCCAGCAGCTTGGCGGGACAGGGGCAAGAGACCCAGTACTTC,CASSLAGQGQETQYF
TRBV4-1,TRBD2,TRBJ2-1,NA,TGCGCCAGCAGCCAAGGAGGGACGGGGGGCTACAATGAGCAGTTCTTC,CASSQGGTGGYNEQFF
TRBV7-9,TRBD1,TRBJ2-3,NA,TGTGCCAGCAGCTCGGGACAGGGCCCCACAGATACGCAGTATTTT,CASSSGQGPTDTQYF
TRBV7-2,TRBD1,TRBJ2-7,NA,TGTGCCAGCAGCTTTCTTAACAGGGGTCTTCTCTCCTACGAGCAGTACTTC,CASSFLNRGLLSYEQYF
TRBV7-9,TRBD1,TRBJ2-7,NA,TGTGCCAGCAGCCCTTGGGACAGGTCTCCCGACGAGCAGTACTTC,CASSPWDRSPDEQYF
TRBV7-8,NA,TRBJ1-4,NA,TGTGCCAGCAGCCCCTCCCGACTCGCAACTAATGAAAAACTGTTTTTT,CASSPSRLATNEKLFF
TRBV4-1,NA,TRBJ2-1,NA,TGCGCCAGCAGCCACCTCGGAGTGGATGAGCAGTTCTTC,CASSHLGVDEQFF
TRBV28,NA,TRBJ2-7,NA,TGTGCCAGCACGGCAGGCCCCACCGAGCAGTACTTC,CASTAGPTEQYF
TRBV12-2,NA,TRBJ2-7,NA,TGTGCAAGTCGCTTAGTTCTCAGGGGCACTAGCGGGACCTACGAGCAGTACTTC,CASRLVLRGTSGTYEQYF
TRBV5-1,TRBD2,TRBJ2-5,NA,TGCGCCAGCAGCTTCCTAGCGGGAGTCCAAGAGACCCAGTACTTC,CASSFLAGVQETQYF
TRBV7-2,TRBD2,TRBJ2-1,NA,TGTGCCAGCAGGCTAGGGACTAGCGGGGATGAGCAGTTCTTC,CASRLGTSGDEQFF
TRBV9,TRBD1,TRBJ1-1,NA,TGTGCCAGCAGCGCGCCAGGGGGATGGAACACTGAAGCTTTCTTT,CASSAPGGWNTEAFF
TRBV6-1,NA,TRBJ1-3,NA,TGTGCCAGCACCCTGGGCTCGACGGGAAACACCATATATTTT,CASTLGSTGNTIYF
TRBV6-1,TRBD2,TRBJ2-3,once,TGTGCCAGCAGTGGACTAGCGGGGTCTTCTAGCACAGATACGCAGTATTTT,CASSGLAGSSSTDTQYF
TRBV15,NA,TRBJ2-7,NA,TGTGCCACCAGCAGAGTTCGGAGGAGCTACGAGCAGTACTTC,CATSRVRRSYEQYF
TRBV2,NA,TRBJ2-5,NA,TGTGCCAGCAGTGGGGCCCCACAGGGGTCCCTAGCGGGCATCGGGGACTTC,CASSGAPQGSLAGIGDF
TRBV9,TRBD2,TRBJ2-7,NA,TGTGCCAGCAGCGTAGATAGCGGGGGGTTCAACGAGCAGTACTTC,CASSVDSGGFNEQYF
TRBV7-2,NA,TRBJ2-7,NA,TGTGCCAGCAGCTTAGGACTACTGGGACTTCTTTACGAGCAGTACTTC,CASSLGLLGLLYEQYF
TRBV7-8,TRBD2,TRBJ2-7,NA,TGTGCCAGCAGCTTAGGGGTGGGAGGGCCCTCTGGCGAGCAGTACTTC,CASSLGVGGPSGEQYF
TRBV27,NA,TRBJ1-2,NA,TGTGCCAGCAACCCAGGTTACGGAACTAACTATGGCTACACCTTC,CASNPGYGTNYGYTF
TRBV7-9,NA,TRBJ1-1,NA,TGTGCCAGCAGCCTAGACAGGTGGAACACTGAAGCTTTCTTT,CASSLDRWNTEAFF
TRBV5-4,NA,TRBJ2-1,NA,TGTGCCAGCAGCCGAGTGTACAATGAGCAGTTCTTC,CASSRVYNEQFF
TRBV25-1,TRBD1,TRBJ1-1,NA,TGTGCCAGCAGTGACCCGCGGGGACAGGGGTTTAAGAACACTGAAGCTTTCTTT,CASSDPRGQGFKNTEAFF
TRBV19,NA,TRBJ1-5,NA,TGTGCCAGTAGTCCCCGGAGTCACCTTTATAGCAATCAGCCCCAGCATTTT,CASSPRSHLYSNQPQHF
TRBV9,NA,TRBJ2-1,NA,TGTGCCAGTGCTGGGGGCCCTTACAATGAGCAGTTCTTC,CASAGGPYNEQFF
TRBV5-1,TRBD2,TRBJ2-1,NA,TGCGCCAGCAGCTCGGGACTAGCGGGCCATAGCTCCTACAATGAGCAGTTCTTC,CASSSGLAGHSSYNEQFF
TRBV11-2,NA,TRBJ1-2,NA,TGTGCCAGCAGCCTAAACCCAGGATATAACTATGGCTACACCTTC,CASSLNPGYNYGYTF
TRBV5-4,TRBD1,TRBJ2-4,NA,TGTGCCAGCAGCTTCCGGGACAGGGCGAACATTCAGTACTTC,CASSFRDRANIQYF
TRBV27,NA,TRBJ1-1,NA,TGTGCCAGCTTCGGGGGGGTAATGAACACTGAAGCTTTCTTT,CASFGGVMNTEAFF
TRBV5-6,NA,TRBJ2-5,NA,TGTGCCAGCAGCTCTACCCACGTTAGGACCCAGTACTTC,CASSSTHVRTQYF
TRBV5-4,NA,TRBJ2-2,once,TGTGCCAGCAGCTTGGTAGGGGCCCTGAACACCGGGGAGCTGTTTTTT,CASSLVGALNTGELFF
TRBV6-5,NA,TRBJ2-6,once,TGTTGTACTGGGGCCAACGTCCTGACTTTC,CCTGANVLTF